This T cell receptor (beta chain) is from a study of multiple sclerosis patients with progressive multifocal leukoencephalopathy. V was shortened by 2 bases and J by 4 bases, with 4 bases between the two germline ends. The CDR3 consists of 12 residues. The germline V gene encodes CDR1 KGHSH and CDR2 LQKENI. Profiled with immunoSEQ multiplex PCR; TCRdb holds only in-frame clones, not every one. The sample includes 25,000 to 35,000 clones, roughly 86% of them seen just once. This sample's time point: time of PML onset. PML was diagnosed clinically and by MRI, then confirmed by JC virus DNA in cerebrospinal fluid. Every listed patient previously received interferon beta; all PML patients were women. Turning to this clone: Its specificity is not known.

Regarding the study as a whole: Expanded clones at PML onset predated and persisted through natalizumab therapy.

V is TRBV18 and J is TRBJ2-3; D is unresolved. The source of this sequence is a woman aged 40 to 50 with progressive multifocal leukoencephalopathy. The sample was PBMCs, taken from a patient treated with natalizumab. The CDR3 reads CASSPAADTQYF. The CDR3 DNA reads as TGTGCCAGCTCACCAGCTGCAGATACGCAGTATTTT.